A selection of T cell receptor beta chains follows, all from one sample in a study of blood T cell repertoires in COVID-19. TCRdb's table, derived via immunoSEQ multiplex PCR, lists solely in-frame clones and lacks some. The sample has 70,000 or so clones, 75% to 90% seen once. The sequenced sample consisted of peripheral blood. These receptors originate from a woman of 80 years or more with active COVID-19. The CDR3 runs from the conserved cysteine through the conserved F or W. D genes are given only for firm matches. Only some rows state a clone size, as once, few, many or a class for expanded clones.

V	size	J	D	length	DNA	CDR3
TRBV6-5	-	TRBJ2-1	-	11	TGTGCCACTATAGAGGGAGTGGAGAAGTTCTTC	CATIEGVEKFF
TRBV7-2	once	TRBJ2-5	-	12	TGTGCCAGCTCCTATACGAAAGAGACCCAGTACTTC	CASSYTKETQYF
TRBV7-2	few	TRBJ2-5	TRBD2	16	TGTGCCAGCAGCCAACGACGCCTAGCGGGACAAGAGACCCAGTACTTC	CASSQRRLAGQETQYF
TRBV6-5	-	TRBJ2-7	-	14	TGTGCCAGCAGTAGAACTAGTCGCACCTACGAGCAGTACTTC	CASSRTSRTYEQYF
TRBV15	-	TRBJ2-5	TRBD1	12	TGTGCCACCAGCAGCGACAGGGGGACCCAGTACTTC	CATSSDRGTQYF
TRBV11-2	-	TRBJ2-1	TRBD2	15	TGTGCCAGCAGCCGGACTAGCGGGAGGGGTAATGAGCAGTTCTTC	CASSRTSGRGNEQFF
TRBV7-2	-	TRBJ2-3	TRBD2	16	TGTGCCAGCAGCCCCTGGACTAGCGGGAACACAGATACGCAGTATTTT	CASSPWTSGNTDTQYF
TRBV10-3	-	TRBJ2-7	-	16	TGTGCCATCAGTGACCTAACAGGTCCCCGAGATTACGAGCAGTACTTC	CAISDLTGPRDYEQYF
TRBV6-1	-	TRBJ2-7	TRBD1	15	TGTGCCAGCAGACCATCCGGGACAGGAGCCTACGAGCAGTACTTC	CASRPSGTGAYEQYF
TRBV5-1	-	TRBJ1-5	TRBD1	14	TGCGCCAGCAGCCCACAGGGGGGTACTCAGCCCCAGCATTTT	CASSPQGGTQPQHF
TRBV6-6	-	TRBJ2-5	-	16	TGTGCCAGCAGTCCGCATGATAGTCGGAGTCAAGAGACCCAGTACTTC	CASSPHDSRSQETQYF
TRBV3-1/TRBV3-2	-	TRBJ2-5	-	14	TGTGCCAGCAGCCTTGGACACGGCCAAGAGACCCAGTACTTC	CASSLGHGQETQYF
TRBV11-2	-	TRBJ2-7	-	11	TGTGCCAGCAGCTCGGGCGGGGAGCAGTACTTC	CASSSGGEQYF
TRBV23-1	-	TRBJ1-5	-	12	TGCGCCAGCAGAACCCCACGAGAGGCCCAGCATTTT	CASRTPREAQHF
TRBV5-6	-	TRBJ2-1	TRBD1	15	TGTGCCAGCAGCTTTTACGGCAGGGGGTACAATGAGCAGTTCTTC	CASSFYGRGYNEQFF
TRBV2	-	TRBJ2-5	TRBD2	20	TGTGCCAGCAGTTCCGGACTAGCGGGAGGGTCCCTCCGGAAAAGGGAGACCCAGTACTTC	CASSSGLAGGSLRKRETQYF
TRBV18	once	TRBJ2-5	-	15	TGTGCCAGCTCTGGCTTCGCGGGCCTCCAAGAGACCCAGTACTTC	CASSGFAGLQETQYF
TRBV6-5	-	TRBJ1-1	-	15	TGTGCCAGCGGAGCCCCCGTTAGCCTAGGCACTGAAGCTTTCTTT	CASGAPVSLGTEAFF
TRBV9	-	TRBJ2-1	TRBD1	17	TGTGCCAGCAGCGATCAAGGGGGCTGGAGCCCTTACAATGAGCAGTTCTTC	CASSDQGGWSPYNEQFF
TRBV30	-	TRBJ1-3	-	13	TGTGCCTGGACTACAGGGACTGGAAACACCATATATTTT	CAWTTGTGNTIYF
TRBV4-1	-	TRBJ2-3	TRBD2	18	TGCGCCAGCAGCCAACATTATCGGCGGGAGGCTGGGACAGATACGCAGTATTTT	CASSQHYRREAGTDTQYF
TRBV2	once	TRBJ2-1	-	15	TGTGCCAGCAGGGAACTGACTAGGACGGGGAATGAGCAGTTCTTC	CASRELTRTGNEQFF
TRBV25-1	-	TRBJ2-1	-	14	TGTGCCAGCAGTTACCAAGAGAAGATGAATGAGCAGTTCTTC	CASSYQEKMNEQFF
TRBV18	-	TRBJ2-7	TRBD1	13	TGTGCCAGCTCACCCCGGGACAGGGACGAGCAGTACTTC	CASSPRDRDEQYF
TRBV23-1	-	TRBJ2-4	TRBD1	19	TGCGCCAGCAGTCATGGGGGCCCGGACAGGGAAAAAACCAAAAACATTCAGTACTTC	CASSHGGPDREKTKNIQYF
TRBV19	-	TRBJ2-3	TRBD2	18	TGTGCCAGTAGTATAGTTGGGGGCGGGAGGTTCGGGCCAGATACGCAGTATTTT	CASSIVGGGRFGPDTQYF